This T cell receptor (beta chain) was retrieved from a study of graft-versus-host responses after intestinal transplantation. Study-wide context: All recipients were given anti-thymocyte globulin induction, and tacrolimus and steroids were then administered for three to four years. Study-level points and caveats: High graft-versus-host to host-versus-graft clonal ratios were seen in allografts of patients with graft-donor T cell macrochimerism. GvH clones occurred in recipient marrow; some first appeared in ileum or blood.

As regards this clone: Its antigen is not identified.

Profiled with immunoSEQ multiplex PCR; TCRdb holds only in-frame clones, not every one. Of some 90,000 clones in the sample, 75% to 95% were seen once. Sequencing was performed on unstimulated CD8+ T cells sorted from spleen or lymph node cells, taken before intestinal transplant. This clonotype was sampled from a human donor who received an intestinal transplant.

CDR3 nucleotides: TGTGCTAGTGGTTCGGATCTAGCGGGAGACAATGAGCAGTTCTTC. Its protein is CASGSDLAGDNEQFF. The V call is TRBV12-5, the J call TRBJ2-1; 10 bases align to TRBD2. After removal of 4 bases from V and 5 bases from J, the junction contained 5 bases not matched to a gene. This CDR3 is built from 15 residues. The germline V gene encodes CDR1 LGHNT and CDR2 FRNRAP. The complete variable domain, with remaining parts taken from reference TRBV12-5 and TRBJ2-1, reads DARVTQTPRHKVTEMGQEVTMRCQPILGHNTVFWYRQTMMQGLELLAYFRNRAPLDDSGMPKDRFSAEMPDATLATLKIQPSEPRDSAVYFCASGSDLAGDNEQFFGPGTRLTVL.